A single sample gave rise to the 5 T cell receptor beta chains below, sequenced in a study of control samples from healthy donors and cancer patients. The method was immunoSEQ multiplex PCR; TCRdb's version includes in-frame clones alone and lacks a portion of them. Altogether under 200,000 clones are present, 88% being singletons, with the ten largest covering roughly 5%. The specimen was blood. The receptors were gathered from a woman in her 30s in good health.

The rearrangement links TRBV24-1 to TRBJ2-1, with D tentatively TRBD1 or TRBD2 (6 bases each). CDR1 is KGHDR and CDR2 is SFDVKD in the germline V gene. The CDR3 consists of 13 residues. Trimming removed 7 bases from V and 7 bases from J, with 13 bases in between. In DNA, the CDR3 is TGTGCCACCAGGGGGGGCTCTGGGAATGAGCAGTTCTTC. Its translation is CATRGGSGNEQFF.

The CDR3 nucleotides are TGTGCCAGCAGCTTTGAGGGCACTGAAGCTTTCTTT. Its protein product is CASSFEGTEAFF. This chain links TRBV7-9 with TRBJ1-1, with D uncertain. Trimming removed 3 bases at V and 4 bases at J, with 6 bases between. The CDR3 totals 12 residues. Germline V gives CDR1 SEHNR, CDR2 FQNEAQ (reference sequence).

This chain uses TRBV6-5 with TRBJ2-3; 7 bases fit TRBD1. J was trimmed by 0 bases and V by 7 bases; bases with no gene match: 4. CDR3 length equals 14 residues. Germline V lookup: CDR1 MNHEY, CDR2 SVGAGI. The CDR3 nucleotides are TGTGCCAGCAAAAAACAGGGGAGCACAGATACGCAGTATTTT. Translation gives CASKKQGSTDTQYF.

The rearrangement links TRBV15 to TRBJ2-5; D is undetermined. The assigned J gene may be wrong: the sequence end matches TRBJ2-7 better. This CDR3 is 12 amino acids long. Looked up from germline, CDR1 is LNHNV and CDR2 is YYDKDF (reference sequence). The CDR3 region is CATSRDLGEQYF. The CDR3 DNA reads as TGTGCCACCAGCAGAGATTTGGGCGAGCAGTACTTC.

The CDR3 region has the DNA TGTGCCAGCAGTTCCCGACTAGCACGGGGAGAGACCCAGTACTTC. It codes for CASSSRLARGETQYF. This chain connects TRBV6-5 to TRBJ2-5; 7 bases line up with TRBD2. V shed 4 bases, J shed 4 bases, and the junction held 9 bases outside the gene matches. This CDR3 is 15 amino acids long. In germline, CDR1 is MNHEY, CDR2 SVGAGI.